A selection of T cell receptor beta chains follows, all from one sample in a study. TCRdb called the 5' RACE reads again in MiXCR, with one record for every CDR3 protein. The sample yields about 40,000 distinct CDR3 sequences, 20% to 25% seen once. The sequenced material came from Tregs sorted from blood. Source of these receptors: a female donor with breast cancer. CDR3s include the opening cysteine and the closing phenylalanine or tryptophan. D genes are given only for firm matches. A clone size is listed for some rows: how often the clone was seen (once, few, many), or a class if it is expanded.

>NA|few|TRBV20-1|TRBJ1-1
CSADQTREGTEAFF
TGCAGTGCAGACCAGACCCGGGAGGGCACTGAAGCTTTCTTT
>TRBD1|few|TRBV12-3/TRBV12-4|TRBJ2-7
CASTLTGGGHEQYF
TGTGCCAGCACCCTGACAGGGGGCGGACACGAGCAGTACTTC
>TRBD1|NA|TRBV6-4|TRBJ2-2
CASSDSNRGNTGELFF
TGTGCCAGCAGTGACTCAAACAGGGGGAACACCGGGGAGCTGTTTTTT